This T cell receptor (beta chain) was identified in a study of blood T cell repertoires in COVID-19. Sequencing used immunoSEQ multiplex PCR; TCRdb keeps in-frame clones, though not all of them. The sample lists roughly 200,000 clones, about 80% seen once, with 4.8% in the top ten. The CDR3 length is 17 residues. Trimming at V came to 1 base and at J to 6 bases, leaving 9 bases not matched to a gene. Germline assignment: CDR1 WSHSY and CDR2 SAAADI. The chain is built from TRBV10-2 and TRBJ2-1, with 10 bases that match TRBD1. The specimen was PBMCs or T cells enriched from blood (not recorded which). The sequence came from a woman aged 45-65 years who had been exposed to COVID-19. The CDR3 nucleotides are TGCGCCAGCAGTGAGTTATCCGGGACAGGGGACTCCAATGAGCAGTTCTTC. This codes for CASSELSGTGDSNEQFF.